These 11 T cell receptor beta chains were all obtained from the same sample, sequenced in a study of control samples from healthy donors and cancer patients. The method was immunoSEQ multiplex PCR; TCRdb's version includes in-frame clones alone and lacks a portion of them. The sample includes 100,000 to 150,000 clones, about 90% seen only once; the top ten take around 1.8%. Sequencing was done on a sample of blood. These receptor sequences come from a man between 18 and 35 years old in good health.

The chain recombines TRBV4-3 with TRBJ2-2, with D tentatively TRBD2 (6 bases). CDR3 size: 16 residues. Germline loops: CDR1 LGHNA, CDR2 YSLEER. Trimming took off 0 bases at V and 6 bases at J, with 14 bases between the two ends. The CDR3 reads CASSQDGGGDPGELFF. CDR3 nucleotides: TGCGCCAGCAGCCAAGATGGAGGAGGGGACCCCGGGGAGCTGTTTTTT.

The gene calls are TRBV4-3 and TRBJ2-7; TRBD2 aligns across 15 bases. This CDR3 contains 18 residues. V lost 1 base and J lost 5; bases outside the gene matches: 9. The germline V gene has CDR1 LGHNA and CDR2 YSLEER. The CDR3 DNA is TGCGCCAGCAGCCAAGCCCCGGGACTAGCGGGAGGCTTGAACGAGCAGTACTTC. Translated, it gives CASSQAPGLAGGLNEQYF.

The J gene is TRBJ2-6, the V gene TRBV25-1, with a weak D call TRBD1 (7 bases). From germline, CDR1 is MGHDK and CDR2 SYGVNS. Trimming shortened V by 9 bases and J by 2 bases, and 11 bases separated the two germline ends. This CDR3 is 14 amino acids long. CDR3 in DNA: TGTGCCAGTACAGGGGAGGCTGGGGCCAACGTCCTGACTTTC. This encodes CASTGEAGANVLTF. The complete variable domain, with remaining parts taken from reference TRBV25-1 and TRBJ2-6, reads EADIYQTPRYLVIGTGKKITLECSQTMGHDKMYWYQQDPGMELHLIHYSYGVNSTEKGDLSSESTVSRIRTEHFPLTLESARPSHTSQYLCASTGEAGANVLTFGAGSRLTVL.

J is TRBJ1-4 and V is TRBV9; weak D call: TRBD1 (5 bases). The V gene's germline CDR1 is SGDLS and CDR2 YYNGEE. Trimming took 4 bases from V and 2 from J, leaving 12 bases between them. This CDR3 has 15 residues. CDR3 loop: CASSSSGTTNEKLFF. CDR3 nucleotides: TGTGCCAGCAGCTCCTCAGGGACTACTAATGAAAAACTGTTTTTT. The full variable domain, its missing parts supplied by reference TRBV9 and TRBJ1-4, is DSGVTQTPKHLITATGQRVTLRCSPRSGDLSVYWYQQSLDQGLQFLIQYYNGEERAKGNILERFSAQQFPDLHSELNLSSLELGDSALYFCASSSSGTTNEKLFFGSGTQLSVL.

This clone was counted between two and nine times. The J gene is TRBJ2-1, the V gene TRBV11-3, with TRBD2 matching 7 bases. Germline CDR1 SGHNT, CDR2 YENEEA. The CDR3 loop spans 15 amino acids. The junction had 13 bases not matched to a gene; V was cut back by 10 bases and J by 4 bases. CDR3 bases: TGTGCCAACACCCGGCGGGAGTTAACTTACAATGAGCAGTTCTTC. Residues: CANTRRELTYNEQFF.

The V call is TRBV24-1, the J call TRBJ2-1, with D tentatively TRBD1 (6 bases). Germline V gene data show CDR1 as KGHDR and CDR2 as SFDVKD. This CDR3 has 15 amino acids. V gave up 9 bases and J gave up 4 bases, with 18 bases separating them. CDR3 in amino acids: CATAQGRGEYNEQFF. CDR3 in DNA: TGTGCCACCGCACAGGGTAGAGGAGAATACAATGAGCAGTTCTTC.

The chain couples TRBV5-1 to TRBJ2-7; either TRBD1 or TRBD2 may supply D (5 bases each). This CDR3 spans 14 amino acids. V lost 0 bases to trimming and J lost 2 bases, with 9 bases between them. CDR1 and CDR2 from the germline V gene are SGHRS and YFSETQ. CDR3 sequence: CASSLGDRTYEQYF. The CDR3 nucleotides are TGCGCCAGCAGCTTGGGGGACCGAACCTACGAGCAGTACTTC.

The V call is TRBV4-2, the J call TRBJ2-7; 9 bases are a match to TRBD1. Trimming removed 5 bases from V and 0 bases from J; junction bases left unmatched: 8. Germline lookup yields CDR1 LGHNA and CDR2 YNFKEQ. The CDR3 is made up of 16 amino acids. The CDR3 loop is CASSSLRTGASYEQYF. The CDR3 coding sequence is TGTGCCAGCAGCTCACTTCGGACAGGGGCCTCCTACGAGCAGTACTTC.

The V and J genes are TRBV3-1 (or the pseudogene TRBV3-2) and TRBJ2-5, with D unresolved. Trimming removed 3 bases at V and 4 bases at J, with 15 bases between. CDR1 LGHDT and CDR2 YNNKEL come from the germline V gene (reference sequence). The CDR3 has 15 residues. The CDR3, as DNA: TGTGCCAGCAGCCAGGAGACCGTGGGGTTAGAGACCCAGTACTTC. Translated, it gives CASSQETVGLETQYF.

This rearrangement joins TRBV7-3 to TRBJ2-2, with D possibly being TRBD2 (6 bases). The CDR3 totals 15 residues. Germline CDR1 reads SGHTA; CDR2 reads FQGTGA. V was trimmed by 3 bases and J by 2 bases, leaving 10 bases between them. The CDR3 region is CASSFGGSNTGELFF. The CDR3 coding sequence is TGTGCCAGCAGCTTCGGGGGTAGCAACACCGGGGAGCTGTTTTTT.

CDR3 sequence reads: CATSGYHEQFF. The CDR3 nucleotides read TGTGCCACCAGTGGGTATCATGAGCAGTTCTTC. The gene calls are TRBV24-1 and TRBJ2-1; D is uncertain. The CDR3 length is 11 residues. CDR1 is KGHDR and CDR2 is SFDVKD in the germline V gene. The ends were cut back, 5 bases at V and 8 bases at J, with 6 bases in the middle.